This entry concerns a single T cell receptor beta chain. The sample originates from a study of blood T cell repertoires in COVID-19. Study-wide context: Italy, Spain and the United States were the sources of the convalescent and acute COVID-19 samples. PBMCs, B-cell-depleted T cells, or T cells provided the cDNA or gDNA that made up the material.

In the original analysis: Reference gene primer amplification in the assay estimated nucleated cell counts. Data came from immunoSEQ multiplex PCR; TCRdb stores just in-frame clones and leaves some out. That table supplies the V and J calls and clone size; D and trimming were determined from the DNA. Among 150,000 or so clones listed, around 80% were seen once. The CDR3 loop spans 19 amino acids. V lost 2 bases to trimming and J lost 4 bases; unmatched junction nucleotides: 19. Germline CDR1 KGHSH, CDR2 LQKENI. This receptor was obtained from a woman aged 70 to 79 with acute or convalescent COVID-19. Sequenced material: peripheral blood. The chain combines TRBV18 with TRBJ2-7, with 8 nucleotides matching TRBD1. The CDR3 reads CASSPDRARLAGGRYEQYF. Here the CDR3 DNA reads TGTGCCAGCTCACCAGATAGGGCTCGACTGGCAGGGGGCAGGTACGAGCAGTACTTC.